This TCR beta chain appears in the sequencing data of a study of OX40 agonist ivuxolimab in advanced cancers. Study in general: Ivuxolimab is an agonistic anti-OX40 (CD134) antibody, and patients were treated with it. In this trial design, patients received ivuxolimab intravenously at 0.01 to 10 mg/kg every 2 weeks.

TCRdb keeps only in-frame clones here, not all; method: immunoSEQ multiplex PCR. The sample records about 89,000 clones, 70% to 90% being singletons. Trimming at V came to 4 bases and at J to 0 bases, leaving 4 bases not matched to a gene. CDR1 is SGHDT, CDR2 YYEEEE, per germline. The CDR3 runs to 15 residues. This receptor was obtained from an adult with an advanced solid tumor such as melanoma, head and neck, liver or kidney cancer. The chain has TRBV5-6 and TRBJ1-3; 7 bases are a match to TRBD1. The specimen comprised CD4+ or CD8+ T cells sorted from blood, sampled in a trial of the OX40 agonist ivuxolimab. CDR3 sequence reads: CASSPRDSSGNTIYF. The CDR3 nucleotides read TGTGCCAGCAGCCCCAGGGACAGCTCTGGAAACACCATATATTTT.